This T cell receptor beta chain came from a study of CD8+CD57+ T cells in acquired aplastic anemia. Study conclusions and caveats: More than 25 was the count of CD8+ CDR3 sequences that patients shared with controls.

Patients chosen for sequencing had CD8+CD57+ cells that had expanded, as shown by flow cytometry. Genomic DNA, the template, was used for profiling of the TCR beta VDJ and CDR3. A single record per CDR3 protein comes from TCRdb applying MiXCR to the reads. The sample includes around 170,000 distinct CDR3 sequences, about half of them seen just once. There are many counts of this clonotype. Its antigen is currently unknown. Trimming stripped 1 base from V and 7 bases from J, with 10 bases between. This CDR3 has 13 amino acids. CDR1 SNHLY and CDR2 FYNNEI come from the germline V gene. Sequencing used sorted CD4+, CD8+, or CD8+CD57+ T cells (not recorded which) from PBMCs. The chain recombines TRBV2 with TRBJ1-2, with a tentative D call TRBD1 (6 bases). The receptor comes from a human donor with aplastic anemia. Written as DNA, the CDR3 is TGTGCCAGCAGTGAAGAACAGGGAACTGGCTACACCTTC. Amino acids: CASSEEQGTGYTF.